These 32 T cell receptor beta chains share one sample of origin, sequenced in a study of response to subunit inactivated influenza vaccine. Each CDR3 protein is one row after TCRdb ran MiXCR on the RT-PCR reads. There are 860,000 or so distinct CDR3 sequences in the sample; 21% occur only once, and roughly a tenth lies in the top ten. This material consisted of PBMCs from blood, taken less than 6 days after vaccination. These receptors were obtained from a man aged 50 to 59 who received an inactivated influenza vaccine.

This CDR3 is CASSLGYSPETQYF. The DNA for the CDR3 is TGTGCCAGCAGCTTAGGTTACTCTCCGGAGACGCAGTATTTT. This chain links TRBV7-2 with TRBJ2-3, with no clear D. This CDR3 region has 14 residues. V lost 1 base and J 9 bases, leaving 14 bases between the germline ends. Germline V gives CDR1 SGHTA, CDR2 FQGNSA.

This clonotype was observed a few times. V usage is TRBV5-6 and J usage is TRBJ2-3; D call uncertain. The CDR3 spans 12 residues. Per the germline V gene, CDR1 is SGHDT and CDR2 is YYEEEE. Trimming took off 5 bases at V and 6 bases at J, with 10 bases between the two ends. For the CDR3, the DNA is TGTGCCAGCAGGGGCCTAGGGGATACGCAGTATTTT. It is translated as CASRGLGDTQYF. The variable domain in full, with the rest retrieved from reference TRBV5-6 and TRBJ2-3, is DAGVTQSPTHLIKTRGQQVTLRCSPKSGHDTVSWYQQALGQGPQFIFQYYEEEERQRGNFPDRFSGHQFPNYSSELNVNALLLGDSALYLCASRGLGDTQYFGPGTRLTVL.

The rearrangement links TRBV20-1 to TRBJ2-7; 7 nucleotides align to TRBD1. The CDR3 consists of 12 residues. With 6 bases clipped from V and 1 base from J, the junction kept 3 bases outside the gene matches. Germline CDR1 is DFQATT and CDR2 is SNEGSKA (reference sequence). CDR3: CSAPGQSYEQYF. In DNA form, the CDR3 reads TGCAGTGCCCCGGGACAGTCCTACGAGCAGTACTTC.

V usage is TRBV12-3 or TRBV12-4 and J usage is TRBJ2-3; TRBD2 might be the D (6 bases). Trimming left V 3 bases short and J 1 base short, with 11 bases between. The CDR3 runs 15 residues. CDR3: CASSFSTGGTDTQYF. As DNA, the CDR3 is TGTGCCAGCAGTTTTAGTACGGGGGGCACAGATACGCAGTATTTT.

This clonotype showed up just a few times. This chain links TRBV20-1 with TRBJ2-3; 7 nucleotides match TRBD1. The CDR3 loop spans 16 amino acids. V dropped 1 base and J dropped 2; count of bases not matched to a gene: 9. CDR1 DFQATT and CDR2 SNEGSKA come from the germline V gene (reference sequence). The CDR3 nucleotides are TGCAGTGCTAGAGGCACCGGGACAGCGTTCACAGATACGCAGTATTTT. This encodes CSARGTGTAFTDTQYF.

This clonotype came up a few times. This chain connects TRBV25-1 to TRBJ2-1; TRBD2 aligns across 9 bases. CDR1 and CDR2 (germline): MGHDK, SYGVNS. V lost 0 bases to trimming and J lost 8 bases; unmatched junction nucleotides: 5. This CDR3 spans 15 amino acids. The DNA of the CDR3 is TGTGCCAGCAGTGAATATAGCGGGAGTACCCATGAGCAGTTCTTC. Translated: CASSEYSGSTHEQFF.

The chain carries TRBV5-1 and TRBJ2-7; 14 nucleotides agree with TRBD2. The junction had 3 bases not matched to a gene; V was cut back by 0 bases and J by 4 bases. The length of the CDR3 is 16 residues. Germline CDR1 reads SGHRS; CDR2 reads YFSETQ. DNA of the CDR3: TGCGCCAGCAGCTTGGACGGGACTAGCGGGAGTTACGAGCAGTACTTC. This encodes CASSLDGTSGSYEQYF.

J is TRBJ2-5 and V is TRBV7-6, with a weak D call TRBD1 (6 bases). Germline CDR1 and CDR2: SGHVS and FNYEAQ. This CDR3 comprises 15 residues. The V end lost 2 bases, the J end lost 5 bases, and 15 bases lay between the germline ends. This CDR3 is CASSLTYRDGETQYF. The CDR3 DNA reads TGTGCCAGCAGCTTAACCTACAGGGATGGGGAGACCCAGTACTTC.

The chain has TRBV12-3 or TRBV12-4 and TRBJ1-2; 8 bases fit TRBD1. J lost 7 bases, V lost 6 bases, and 7 bases had no gene match. The CDR3 is made up of 13 amino acids. The CDR3 coding sequence is TGTGCCAGCAGAGGGGGGACAGGAAGTGGCTACACCTTC. Its protein product is CASRGGTGSGYTF.

This clonotype was recorded at least ten times. The chain couples TRBV5-1 to TRBJ2-1; TRBD1 agrees at 8 bases. The germline V gene encodes CDR1 SGHRS and CDR2 YFSETQ. The CDR3 length is 15 residues. The ends lost 3 bases at V and 4 bases at J; junction bases unmatched: 6. CDR3 loop: CASSSQGVRYNEQFF. DNA of the CDR3: TGCGCCAGCAGCTCACAGGGGGTCCGTTACAATGAGCAGTTCTTC.

The J gene is TRBJ2-3, the V gene TRBV6-1; a possible D gene is TRBD2 (6 bases). V lost 5 bases and J lost 6, with 18 bases in between. There are 15 residues in the CDR3. The germline V gene encodes CDR1 MNHNS and CDR2 SASEGT. CDR3 sequence: CASSREGGLYDTQYF. The CDR3, as DNA: TGTGCCAGCAGTCGAGAGGGAGGCCTTTACGATACGCAGTATTTT.

To note about this clonotype: Relative to the germline gene, one junction end is altered; a read error may explain this. The chain links TRBV10-1 to TRBJ2-7, with D hard to call. The germline V gene encodes CDR1 WNHNN and CDR2 SYGVQD (reference sequence). This CDR3 region has 12 residues. DNA of the CDR3: TGCGCTAGCAGTGCTACTACCTACGAGCAGTACTTC. It is translated as CASSATTYEQYF.

V gene TRBV20-1 combines with J gene TRBJ1-1; maybe TRBD1 (6 bases). Germline assignment: CDR1 DFQATT and CDR2 SNEGSKA (reference sequence). V was trimmed by 6 bases and J by 0 bases, leaving 14 bases between them. The CDR3 consists of 14 residues. The CDR3 spells CSAPGQNMNTEAFF. For the CDR3, the DNA is TGCAGTGCCCCCGGACAGAACATGAACACTGAAGCTTTCTTT.

The J gene is TRBJ2-7, the V gene TRBV28; 8 bases are shared with TRBD2. With V trimmed by 2 bases and J by 3 bases, 6 bases remained unmatched. The CDR3 sequence is 15 residues long. Germline V gene lookup returns CDR1 MDHEN and CDR2 SYDVKM. The CDR3 protein is CASSLRTGLVYEQYF. The CDR3 DNA reads TGTGCCAGCAGTTTAAGAACGGGACTAGTCTACGAGCAGTACTTC.

Only a few counts were recorded for this clonotype. This chain links TRBV20-1 with TRBJ1-6; perhaps TRBD1 as D (5 bases). The ends were cut back, 8 bases at V and 7 bases at J, with 15 bases in the middle. The CDR3 extends over 13 amino acids. Germline assignment: CDR1 DFQATT and CDR2 SNEGSKA (reference sequence). The CDR3 is CSCHRGHNSPLHF. The CDR3 bases are TGCAGTTGCCACCGGGGCCACAATTCACCCCTCCACTTT.

This clonotype was seen more than once but under ten times. V is TRBV5-1 and J is TRBJ2-1; TRBD2 agrees at 9 bases. V trimming: 2 bases; J trimming: 5 bases; junction bases outside the gene matches: 2. The CDR3 runs 14 residues. The germline CDR1 and CDR2 sequences are SGHRS and YFSETQ. The CDR3 loop reads CASSFLAGNNEQFF. As DNA, the CDR3 is TGCGCCAGCAGCTTCCTAGCGGGGAACAATGAGCAGTTCTTC.

This clonotype appeared a few times. The chain joins TRBV25-1 to TRBJ1-1; D perhaps matches TRBD1 (5 bases). The CDR3 consists of 13 residues. Trimming took off 10 bases at V and 2 bases at J, with 14 bases between the two ends. CDR1 MGHDK and CDR2 SYGVNS come from the germline V gene. The CDR3 loop reads CATRLTGNTEAFF. The CDR3 DNA sequence: TGTGCCACGCGACTCACAGGAAACACTGAAGCTTTCTTT.

This chain connects TRBV10-3 to TRBJ2-7; D remains unclear. This CDR3 spans 11 amino acids. The germline V gene encodes CDR1 ENHRY and CDR2 SYGVKD. V was cut by 10 bases and J by 6 bases, with 13 bases left in between. Here the CDR3 reads CATTSGREQYF. The CDR3 DNA follows: TGTGCCACCACTTCAGGACGCGAGCAGTACTTC.

This clonotype was seen more than once but under ten times. The genes are TRBV4-3 and TRBJ2-3; no definite D call. The germline V and J ends were trimmed by 0 bases and 6 bases, with 13 bases remaining between them. Looked up from germline, CDR1 is LGHNA and CDR2 is YSLEER. The CDR3 runs to 15 residues. DNA for the CDR3: TGCGCCAGCAGCCAAGATGGATTCTCGACGGATACGCAGTATTTT. Its translation is CASSQDGFSTDTQYF.

This clonotype was counted between two and nine times. The V and J genes are TRBV5-1 and TRBJ2-5, with D unresolved. CDR1 is SGHRS and CDR2 is YFSETQ in the germline V gene. The CDR3 consists of 14 residues. V was shortened by 4 bases and J by 3 bases, with 13 bases between the two germline ends. The CDR3 reads CASSPSGGEETQYF. CDR3 nucleotides: TGCGCCAGCAGCCCCAGTGGTGGGGAAGAGACCCAGTACTTC.

Note on this clonotype: The conserved phenylalanine or tryptophan is not found at the CDR3 terminus, so this likely reflects a read error. J is TRBJ1-6 and V is TRBV12-3 or TRBV12-4; 7 nucleotides align to TRBD1. This CDR3 has 13 amino acids. Trimming at V came to 4 bases and at J to 12 bases, leaving 6 bases not matched to a gene. CDR3 sequence: CASSSIQGRPLHI. DNA of the CDR3: TGTGCCAGCAGTTCCATACAGGGGCGACCCCTCCACATT.

This clonotype was counted only a few times. Here the CDR3 reads CSVHVRGRYNEQFF. DNA for the CDR3: TGCAGCGTTCACGTACGGGGGAGATACAATGAGCAGTTCTTC. The chain couples TRBV29-1 to TRBJ2-1, with TRBD2 as a possible D gene (6 bases). The V and J ends lost 5 bases and 4 bases respectively, with 15 bases between them. CDR1 SQVTM and CDR2 ANQGSEA come from the germline V gene. This CDR3 is 14 amino acids long.

This rearrangement joins TRBV27 to TRBJ2-1; D is uncertain. This CDR3 is built from 15 residues. Deletions cut 2 bases from V and 8 bases from J, with 16 bases between. Looked up from germline, CDR1 is MNHEY and CDR2 is SMNVEV (reference sequence). CDR3 sequence: CASSLNLGLSDEQFF. The CDR3 coding sequence is TGTGCCAGCAGTTTAAATTTGGGCCTGAGCGATGAGCAGTTCTTC.

The V gene is TRBV5-1, the J gene TRBJ1-1; weak D call: TRBD1 (5 bases). Trimming removed 3 bases at V and 1 base at J, with 13 bases between. This CDR3 is built from 15 residues. From germline, CDR1 is SGHRS and CDR2 YFSETQ. This CDR3 is CASSSHFGANTEAFF. In nucleotides, the CDR3 is TGCGCCAGCAGCTCTCATTTCGGGGCGAACACTGAAGCTTTCTTT.

The table lists this clonotype with a count of one. The genes are TRBV18 and TRBJ2-5; D not certain. Trimming removed 2 bases from V and 2 bases from J, with 12 bases in between. Germline V gene sequence: CDR1 KGHSH, CDR2 LQKENI. This CDR3 is built from 15 residues. CDR3 nucleotide sequence: TGTGCCAGCTCACCATCAGATTCTCCTCAAGAGACCCAGTACTTC. Residues: CASSPSDSPQETQYF.

This clonotype occurred a few times. The chain combines TRBV28 with TRBJ2-1; 7 bases line up with TRBD2. J gave up 0 bases and V 8 bases, and 4 bases lay outside the gene matches. The CDR3 extends over 14 amino acids. Germline-derived CDR1 and CDR2 are MDHEN and SYDVKM. The CDR3 is CASVRGSSYNEQFF. CDR3 DNA: TGTGCCAGCGTTCGCGGGAGCTCCTACAATGAGCAGTTCTTC.

The chain couples TRBV7-2 to TRBJ2-1, with D perhaps matching TRBD2 (7 bases). The germline V gene encodes CDR1 SGHTA and CDR2 FQGNSA. V was clipped by 3 bases and J by 8 bases, with 11 bases between them. This CDR3 is 13 amino acids long. CDR3 coding DNA: TGTGCCAGCAGCTTGAAAGGGGGGGATGAGCAGTTCTTC. This gives the protein CASSLKGGDEQFF.

The table lists this clonotype with a few counts. This rearrangement joins TRBV7-2 to TRBJ1-2; possibly TRBD1 for D (5 bases). Germline V gene lookup returns CDR1 SGHTA and CDR2 FQGNSA. Trimming pared 4 bases from V and 4 bases from J, leaving 10 bases between. The CDR3 runs 13 residues. The DNA of the CDR3 is TGTGCCAGCAGCTCGGGACGCAGCTATGGCTACACCTTC. The encoded protein is CASSSGRSYGYTF.

This chain connects TRBV5-6 to TRBJ2-2, with TRBD1 matching over 10 bases. The J segment lost 3 bases and the V segment lost 4 bases, leaving 6 bases of the junction unmatched. This CDR3 has 16 residues. CDR1 and CDR2 from the germline V gene are SGHDT and YYEEEE. CDR3 nucleotides: TGTGCCAGCAGCACGGACAGGGGGAGGTACACCGGGGAGCTGTTTTTT. Residues: CASSTDRGRYTGELFF.

With respect to this clonotype: One junction end does not reproduce the germline sequence, and a read error may be involved. V and J are TRBV10-2 and TRBJ2-7, with a weak D call TRBD1 (5 bases). The V gene's germline CDR1 is WSHSY and CDR2 SAAADI. This CDR3 is 15 amino acids long. The CDR3 protein is CATCLRQGVSYEQYF. CDR3 DNA: TGTGCCACCTGCCTCCGTCAAGGGGTCTCCTACGAGCAGTACTTC.

This clonotype has more than one count but fewer than ten. V is TRBV3-1 and J is TRBJ2-1; D remains unclear. Trimming shortened V by 0 bases and J by 7 bases, and 10 bases separated the two germline ends. The CDR3 length is 14 residues. CDR1 and CDR2 (germline): LGHDT, YNNKEL (reference sequence). The CDR3 DNA is TGTGCCAGCAGCCAAGAAGTTAGCCGGAATGAGCAGTTCTTC. Its protein product is CASSQEVSRNEQFF.

The chain has TRBV2 and TRBJ2-3; TRBD2 matches 11 bases. Germline V gene lookup returns CDR1 SNHLY and CDR2 FYNNEI. Trimming cost V 0 bases and J 10 bases; bases outside gene matches: 3. The CDR3 totals 14 residues. CDR3: CASSEATSGGSQYF. The CDR3 DNA is TGTGCCAGCAGTGAAGCCACTAGCGGGGGTTCGCAGTATTTT.